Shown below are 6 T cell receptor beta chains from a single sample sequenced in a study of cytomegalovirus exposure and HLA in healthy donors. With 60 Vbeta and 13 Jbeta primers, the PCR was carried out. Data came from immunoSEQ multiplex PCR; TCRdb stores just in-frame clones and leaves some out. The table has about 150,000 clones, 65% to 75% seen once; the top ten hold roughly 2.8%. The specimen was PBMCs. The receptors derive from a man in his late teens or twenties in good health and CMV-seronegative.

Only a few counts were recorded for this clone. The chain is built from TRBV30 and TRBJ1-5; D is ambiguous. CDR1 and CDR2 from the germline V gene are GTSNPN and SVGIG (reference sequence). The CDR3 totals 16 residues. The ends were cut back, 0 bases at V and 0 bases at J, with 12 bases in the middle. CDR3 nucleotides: TGTGCCTGGAGTGTACGCGGGGAATATAGCAATCAGCCCCAGCATTTT. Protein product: CAWSVRGEYSNQPQHF. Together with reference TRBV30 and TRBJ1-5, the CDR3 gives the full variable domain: SQTIHQWPATLVQPVGSPLSLECTVEGTSNPNLYWYRQAAGRGLQLLFYSVGIGQISSEVPQNLSASRPQDRQFILSSKKLLLSDSGFYLCAWSVRGEYSNQPQHFGDGTRLSIL.

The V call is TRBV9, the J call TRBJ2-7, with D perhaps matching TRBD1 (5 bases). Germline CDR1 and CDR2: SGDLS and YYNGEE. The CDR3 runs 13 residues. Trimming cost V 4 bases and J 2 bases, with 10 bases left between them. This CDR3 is CASSPRDPYEQYF. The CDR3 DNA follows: TGTGCCAGCAGCCCCAGGGATCCCTACGAGCAGTACTTC.

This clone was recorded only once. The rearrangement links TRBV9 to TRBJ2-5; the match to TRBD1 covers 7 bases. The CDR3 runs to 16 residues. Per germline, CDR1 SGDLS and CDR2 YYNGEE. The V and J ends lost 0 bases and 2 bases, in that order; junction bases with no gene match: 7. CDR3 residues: CASSVGGRGLQETQYF. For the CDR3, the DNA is TGTGCCAGCAGCGTAGGGGGTAGGGGGCTTCAAGAGACCCAGTACTTC. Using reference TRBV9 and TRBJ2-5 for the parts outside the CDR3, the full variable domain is DSGVTQTPKHLITATGQRVTLRCSPRSGDLSVYWYQQSLDQGLQFLIQYYNGEERAKGNILERFSAQQFPDLHSELNLSSLELGDSALYFCASSVGGRGLQETQYFGPGTRLLVL.

CDR3: CASSRQGEGIQYF. DNA of the CDR3: TGTGCCAGCAGTAGACAGGGGGAAGGCATTCAGTACTTC. This chain links TRBV6-1 with TRBJ2-4; 9 bases are shared with TRBD1. V shed 5 bases and J 9 bases; nucleotides not matched to a gene: 5. The CDR3 consists of 13 residues. From germline, CDR1 is MNHNS and CDR2 SASEGT.

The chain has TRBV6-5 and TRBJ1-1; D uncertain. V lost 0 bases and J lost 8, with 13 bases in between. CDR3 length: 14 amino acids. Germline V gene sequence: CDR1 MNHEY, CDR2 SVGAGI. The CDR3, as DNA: TGTGCCAGCAGTTACTCGACCCCGGGGTGGGAAGCTTTCTTT. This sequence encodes CASSYSTPGWEAFF.

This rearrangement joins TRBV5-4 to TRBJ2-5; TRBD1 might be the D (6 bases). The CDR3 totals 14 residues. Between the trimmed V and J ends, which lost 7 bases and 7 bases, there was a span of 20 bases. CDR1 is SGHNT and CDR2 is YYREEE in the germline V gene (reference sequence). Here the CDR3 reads CASGARTALGTQYF. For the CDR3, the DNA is TGTGCCAGCGGCGCCAGGACAGCGCTCGGGACCCAGTACTTC.